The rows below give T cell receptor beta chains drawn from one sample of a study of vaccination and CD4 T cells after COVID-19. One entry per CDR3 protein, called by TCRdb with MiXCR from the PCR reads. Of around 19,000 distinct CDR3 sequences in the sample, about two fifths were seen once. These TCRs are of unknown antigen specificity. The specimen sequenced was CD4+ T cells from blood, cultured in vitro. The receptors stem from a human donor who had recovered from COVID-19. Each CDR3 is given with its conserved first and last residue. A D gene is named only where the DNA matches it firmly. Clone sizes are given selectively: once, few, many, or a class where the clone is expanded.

cdr3_nt: TGTGCCAGCAGCTTAAATAGCGGGAGGGCCAGGACAGATACGCAGTATTTT
cdr3_aa: CASSLNSGRARTDTQYF
v_call: TRBV7-2
clone_size: -
j_call: TRBJ2-3
d_call: TRBD2

cdr3_nt: TGTGCCAGCAGCTTAGGGGGGACGAGCACAGATACGCAGTATTTT
cdr3_aa: CASSLGGTSTDTQYF
v_call: TRBV5-4
clone_size: -
j_call: TRBJ2-3
d_call: -

cdr3_nt: TGTGCCAGTAGTACCCTAAGTACGCGTGGCACCTACGAGCAGTACTTC
cdr3_aa: CASSTLSTRGTYEQYF
v_call: TRBV19
clone_size: -
j_call: TRBJ2-7
d_call: -

cdr3_nt: TGTGCCACCAGCAGAGATTACGGGGTAAATGGAAACACCATATATTTT
cdr3_aa: CATSRDYGVNGNTIYF
v_call: TRBV15
clone_size: few
j_call: TRBJ1-3
d_call: -

cdr3_nt: TGTGCCAGCAGTGATGGGGGGCATAGTAATTCACCCCTCCACTTT
cdr3_aa: CASSDGGHSNSPLHF
v_call: TRBV2
clone_size: -
j_call: TRBJ1-6
d_call: -

cdr3_nt: TGTGCCAGTAGTATAGACGGCACTCCCGGCGCTGAAGCTTTCTTT
cdr3_aa: CASSIDGTPGAEAFF
v_call: TRBV19
clone_size: -
j_call: TRBJ1-1
d_call: -

cdr3_nt: TGTGCCAGCAGTGTTAGGAGGAATAATCAGCCCCAGCATTTT
cdr3_aa: CASSVRRNNQPQHF
v_call: TRBV2
clone_size: few
j_call: TRBJ1-5
d_call: -

cdr3_nt: TGTGCCAGCAGTTATCGGGGCTTGAACACTGAAGCTTTCTTT
cdr3_aa: CASSYRGLNTEAFF
v_call: TRBV6-5
clone_size: few
j_call: TRBJ1-1
d_call: -

cdr3_nt: TGTGCCAGCACTGACAGGGTCAATCAGCCCCAGCATTTT
cdr3_aa: CASTDRVNQPQHF
v_call: TRBV6-1
clone_size: -
j_call: TRBJ1-5
d_call: TRBD1

cdr3_nt: TGTGCCAGCAGTTTAGGGGTATGGGAGCGAAATGAGCAGTTCTTC
cdr3_aa: CASSLGVWERNEQFF
v_call: TRBV27
clone_size: few
j_call: TRBJ2-1
d_call: -

cdr3_nt: TGTGCCACCAGCAGAGAGACCCCCGGGGGCCCATACAATGAGCAGTTCTTC
cdr3_aa: CATSRETPGGPYNEQFF
v_call: TRBV15
clone_size: -
j_call: TRBJ2-1
d_call: -

cdr3_nt: TGCAGTCCACCCAAGGGACAGCCGAACACTGAAGCTTTCTTT
cdr3_aa: CSPPKGQPNTEAFF
v_call: TRBV20-1
clone_size: once
j_call: TRBJ1-1
d_call: TRBD1

cdr3_nt: TGTGCCAGCAGCCGCGGGCGGGCGTACGAGCAGTACTTC
cdr3_aa: CASSRGRAYEQYF
v_call: TRBV28
clone_size: few
j_call: TRBJ2-7
d_call: -

cdr3_nt: TGTGCCAGCAGCACGGGGGGATCTGAAGCTTTCTTT
cdr3_aa: CASSTGGSEAFF
v_call: TRBV28
clone_size: -
j_call: TRBJ1-1
d_call: -

cdr3_nt: TGTGCCAGCAGCTTAGCGCAGGTAGAAAACACCGGGGAGCTGTTTTTT
cdr3_aa: CASSLAQVENTGELFF
v_call: TRBV7-2
clone_size: -
j_call: TRBJ2-2
d_call: -

cdr3_nt: TGCGCCAGCAGCCAAGTAGTCAGGGTCTATGGCTACACCTTC
cdr3_aa: CASSQVVRVYGYTF
v_call: TRBV4-1
clone_size: -
j_call: TRBJ1-2
d_call: -

cdr3_nt: TGCAGTGCTCCGAACGAGAGACAGGGTAGCTACGAGCAGTACTTC
cdr3_aa: CSAPNERQGSYEQYF
v_call: TRBV20-1
clone_size: once
j_call: TRBJ2-7
d_call: TRBD1

cdr3_nt: TGCAGCGTGGGGGGACAGCTCTTTGTGGGCTACACCTTC
cdr3_aa: CSVGGQLFVGYTF
v_call: TRBV29-1
clone_size: -
j_call: TRBJ1-2
d_call: TRBD1

cdr3_nt: TGTGCCAGCAGTCTCCGGGACCCGCTCTCCGAGCAGTACTTC
cdr3_aa: CASSLRDPLSEQYF
v_call: TRBV6-1
clone_size: few
j_call: TRBJ2-7
d_call: -

cdr3_nt: TGTGCCAGCAGTGGGGATTGGGCCCGCAACACCTACGAGCAGTACTTC
cdr3_aa: CASSGDWARNTYEQYF
v_call: TRBV12-3/TRBV12-4
clone_size: -
j_call: TRBJ2-7
d_call: -

cdr3_nt: TGTGCCAGCAGCCCAGGACAGGGGAATTCACCCCTCCACTTT
cdr3_aa: CASSPGQGNSPLHF
v_call: TRBV7-3
clone_size: -
j_call: TRBJ1-6
d_call: TRBD1

cdr3_nt: TGTGCCAGCAGCCCTCGTGTGACTGTCCACAATGAGCAGTTCTTC
cdr3_aa: CASSPRVTVHNEQFF
v_call: TRBV7-2
clone_size: -
j_call: TRBJ2-1
d_call: -

cdr3_nt: TGCAGTGCTGACAGGGGGCTAAACGAGCAGTACTTC
cdr3_aa: CSADRGLNEQYF
v_call: TRBV20-1
clone_size: -
j_call: TRBJ2-7
d_call: TRBD1

cdr3_nt: TGCAGTGCTTTTAAGGGTAATACGCAGTATTTT
cdr3_aa: CSAFKGNTQYF
v_call: TRBV20-1
clone_size: few
j_call: TRBJ2-3
d_call: -

cdr3_nt: TGTGCCAGCAGCAAAAAACGGCAGCGGTTGGGGGAGACCCAGTACTTC
cdr3_aa: CASSKKRQRLGETQYF
v_call: TRBV21-1
clone_size: -
j_call: TRBJ2-5
d_call: -

cdr3_nt: TGTGCCAGCATCAGGGAAAGCAATCAGCCCCAGCATTTT
cdr3_aa: CASIRESNQPQHF
v_call: TRBV6-1
clone_size: -
j_call: TRBJ1-5
d_call: -

cdr3_nt: TGTGCCAGCAGCCCCTTCCTGGCTAGCGGGAGTTGGGAGCAGTACTTC
cdr3_aa: CASSPFLASGSWEQYF
v_call: TRBV7-2
clone_size: few
j_call: TRBJ2-7
d_call: TRBD2

cdr3_nt: TGTGCCAGCAACGAGGGGCAGGGAAAGACTGAAGCTTTCTTT
cdr3_aa: CASNEGQGKTEAFF
v_call: TRBV6-1
clone_size: -
j_call: TRBJ1-1
d_call: -

cdr3_nt: TGTGCCAGCAGCTTAGGAGGGAACACTGAAGCTTTCTTT
cdr3_aa: CASSLGGNTEAFF
v_call: TRBV11-3
clone_size: -
j_call: TRBJ1-1
d_call: -

cdr3_nt: TGTGCCAGCAGCCAACAGCCAGATACGCAGTATTTT
cdr3_aa: CASSQQPDTQYF
v_call: TRBV3-1
clone_size: -
j_call: TRBJ2-3
d_call: -

cdr3_nt: TGTGCCAGCAGCGCACAGGGATGGACTGAAGCTTTCTTT
cdr3_aa: CASSAQGWTEAFF
v_call: TRBV9
clone_size: -
j_call: TRBJ1-1
d_call: -

cdr3_nt: TGTGCCAGCAGTCCCGGGACAGGAGCCTACAATGAGCAGTTCTTC
cdr3_aa: CASSPGTGAYNEQFF
v_call: TRBV7-9
clone_size: -
j_call: TRBJ2-1
d_call: TRBD1

cdr3_nt: TGTGCCACCAGTGAGGGGGAGCGGGGCTACACCTTC
cdr3_aa: CATSEGERGYTF
v_call: TRBV24-1
clone_size: -
j_call: TRBJ1-2
d_call: -

cdr3_nt: TGTGCCAGCGGGTCACCATCGGGGGGCCTTACTACGAAGGAGACCCAGTACTTC
cdr3_aa: CASGSPSGGLTTKETQYF
v_call: TRBV12-3/TRBV12-4
clone_size: -
j_call: TRBJ2-5
d_call: -

cdr3_nt: TGTGCCAGCAGTGCCCAACGGGACAGTGTCTATGGCTACACCTTC
cdr3_aa: CASSAQRDSVYGYTF
v_call: TRBV6-1
clone_size: -
j_call: TRBJ1-2
d_call: TRBD1

cdr3_nt: TGTGCCACCACCTACCGGGGGGGAGTACGTAATTCACCCCTCCACTTT
cdr3_aa: CATTYRGGVRNSPLHF
v_call: TRBV15
clone_size: -
j_call: TRBJ1-6
d_call: -

cdr3_nt: TGCAGTGCTAGAGATTGGACAGGGTCCTACGAGCAGTACTTC
cdr3_aa: CSARDWTGSYEQYF
v_call: TRBV20-1
clone_size: -
j_call: TRBJ2-7
d_call: TRBD1